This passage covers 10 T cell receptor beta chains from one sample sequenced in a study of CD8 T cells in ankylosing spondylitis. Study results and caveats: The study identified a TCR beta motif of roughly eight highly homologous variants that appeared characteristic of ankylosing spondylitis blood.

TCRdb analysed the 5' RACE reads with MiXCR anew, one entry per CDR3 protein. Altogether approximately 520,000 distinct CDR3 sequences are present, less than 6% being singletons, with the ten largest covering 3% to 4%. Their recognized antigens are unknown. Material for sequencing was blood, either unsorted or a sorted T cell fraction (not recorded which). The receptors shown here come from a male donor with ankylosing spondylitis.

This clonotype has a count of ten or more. CDR3 DNA: TGTGCCAGCAGCTCCCGTCTGTCGGGGCCCCTAGAGACCCAGTACTTC. Protein: CASSSRLSGPLETQYF. This sequence joins TRBV9 and TRBJ2-5; D is perhaps TRBD1 or TRBD2 (5 bases each). CDR1 SGDLS and CDR2 YYNGEE come from the germline V gene. V shed 4 bases and J shed 4 bases, with 20 bases lying between them. The CDR3 is 16 residues long.

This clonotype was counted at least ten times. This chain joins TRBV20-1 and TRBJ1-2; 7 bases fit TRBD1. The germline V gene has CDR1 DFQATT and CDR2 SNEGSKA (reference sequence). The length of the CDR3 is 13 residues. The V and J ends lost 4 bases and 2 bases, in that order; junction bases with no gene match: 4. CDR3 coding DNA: TGCAGTGCTAAACAGGGGACGAACTATGGCTACACCTTC. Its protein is CSAKQGTNYGYTF.

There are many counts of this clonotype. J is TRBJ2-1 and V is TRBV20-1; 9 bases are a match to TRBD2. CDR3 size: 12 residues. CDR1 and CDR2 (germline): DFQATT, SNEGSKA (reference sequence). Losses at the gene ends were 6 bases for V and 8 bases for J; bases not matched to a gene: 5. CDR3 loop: CSAEREVDEQFF. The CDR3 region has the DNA TGCAGTGCGGAGCGGGAGGTGGATGAGCAGTTCTTC.

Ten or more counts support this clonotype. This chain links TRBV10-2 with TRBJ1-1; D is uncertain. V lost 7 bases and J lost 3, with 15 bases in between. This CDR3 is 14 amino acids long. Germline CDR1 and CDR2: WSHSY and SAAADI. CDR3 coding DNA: TGCGCCAGCACGTATATCCCTGGAGACACTGAAGCTTTCTTT. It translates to CASTYIPGDTEAFF.

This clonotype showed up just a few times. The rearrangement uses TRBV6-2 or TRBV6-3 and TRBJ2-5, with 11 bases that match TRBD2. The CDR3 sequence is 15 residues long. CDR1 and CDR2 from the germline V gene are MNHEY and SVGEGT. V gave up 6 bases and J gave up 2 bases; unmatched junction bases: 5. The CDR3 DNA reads TGTGCCAGCAGCTACGGGACTAGCGGACAAGAGACCCAGTACTTC. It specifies CASSYGTSGQETQYF.

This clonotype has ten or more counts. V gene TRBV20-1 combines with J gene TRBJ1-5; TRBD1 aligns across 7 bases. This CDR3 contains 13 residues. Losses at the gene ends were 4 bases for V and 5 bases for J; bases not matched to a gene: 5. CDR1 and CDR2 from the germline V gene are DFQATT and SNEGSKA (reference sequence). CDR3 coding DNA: TGCAGTGCTAACCGGGACAGCGATCAGCCCCAGCATTTT. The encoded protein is CSANRDSDQPQHF.

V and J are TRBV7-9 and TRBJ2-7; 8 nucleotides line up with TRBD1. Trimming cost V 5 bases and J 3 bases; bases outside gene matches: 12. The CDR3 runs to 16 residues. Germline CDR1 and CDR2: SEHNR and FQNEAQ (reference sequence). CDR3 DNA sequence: TGTGCCAGCAGCACCCAACCGGGACAGGAGGGCTACGAGCAGTACTTC. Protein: CASSTQPGQEGYEQYF.

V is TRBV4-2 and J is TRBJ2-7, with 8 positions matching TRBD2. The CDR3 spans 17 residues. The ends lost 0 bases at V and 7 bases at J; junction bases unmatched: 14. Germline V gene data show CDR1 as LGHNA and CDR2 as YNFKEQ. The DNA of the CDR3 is TGTGCCAGCAGCCAAGATCCCCCGGGGGGGCGGCTTTTAGAGCAGTACTTC. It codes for CASSQDPPGGRLLEQYF.

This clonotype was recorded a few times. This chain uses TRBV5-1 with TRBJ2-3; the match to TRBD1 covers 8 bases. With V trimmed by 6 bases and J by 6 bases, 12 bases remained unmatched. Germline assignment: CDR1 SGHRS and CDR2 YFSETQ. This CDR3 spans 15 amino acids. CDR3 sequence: CASTRDRGGSDTQYF. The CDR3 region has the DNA TGCGCCAGCACCAGAGACAGGGGAGGTTCGGATACGCAGTATTTT.

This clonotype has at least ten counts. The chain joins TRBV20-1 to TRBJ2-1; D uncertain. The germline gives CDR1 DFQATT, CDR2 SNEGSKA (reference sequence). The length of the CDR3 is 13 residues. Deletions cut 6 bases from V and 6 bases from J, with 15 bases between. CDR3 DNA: TGCAGTGCCATTAGTGGAATACCCAATGAGCAGTTCTTC. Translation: CSAISGIPNEQFF.